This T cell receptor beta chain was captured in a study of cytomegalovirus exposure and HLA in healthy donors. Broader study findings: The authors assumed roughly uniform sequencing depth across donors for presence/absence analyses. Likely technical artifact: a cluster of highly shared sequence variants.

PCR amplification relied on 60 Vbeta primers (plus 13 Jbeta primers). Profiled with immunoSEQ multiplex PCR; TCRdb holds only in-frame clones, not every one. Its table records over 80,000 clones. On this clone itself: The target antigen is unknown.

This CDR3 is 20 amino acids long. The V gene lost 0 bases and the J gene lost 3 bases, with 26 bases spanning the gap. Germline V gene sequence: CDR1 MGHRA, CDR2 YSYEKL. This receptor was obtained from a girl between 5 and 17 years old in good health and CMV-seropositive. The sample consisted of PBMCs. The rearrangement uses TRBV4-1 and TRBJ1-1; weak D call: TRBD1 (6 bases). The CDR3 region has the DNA TGCGCCAGCAGCCAAGACCCAAAAAGTAGGACTGGGTGGGGGCACACTGAAGCTTTCTTT. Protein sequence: CASSQDPKSRTGWGHTEAFF.